Presented here are 12 T cell receptor beta chains from one specimen sequenced in a study of neoadjuvant anti-PD-1 for oral cavity cancer. Profiling relied on immunoSEQ multiplex PCR, and the TCRdb table lists in-frame clones only, not all of them. The data show around 16,000 clones, with about two thirds seen just once and around 2.4% held by the top ten. Material: PBMCs, obtained before nivolumab (anti-PD-1) treatment. The receptors shown here come from a person aged 40-85 years with oral cavity squamous cell carcinoma.

This clone was seen only once. This chain joins TRBV30 and TRBJ1-3; D gene ambiguous. V shed 0 bases and J shed 11 bases, with 20 bases lying between them. CDR1 and CDR2 (germline): GTSNPN, SVGIG (reference sequence). The CDR3 has 15 residues. The CDR3: CAWSVNGGKGIPIYF. The CDR3 coding sequence is TGTGCCTGGAGTGTAAACGGCGGCAAAGGGATCCCCATATATTTT.

This clone was counted a few times. The chain uses TRBV20-1 and TRBJ1-2; D not resolved. The V and J ends lost 6 bases and 6 bases respectively, with 11 bases between them. Germline V lookup: CDR1 DFQATT, CDR2 SNEGSKA (reference sequence). The CDR3 covers 11 residues. The CDR3 protein is CSAKRVDGYTF. In nucleotides, the CDR3 is TGCAGTGCCAAACGGGTAGATGGCTACACCTTC.

The chain has TRBV30 and TRBJ1-1; no firm D call. Germline lookup yields CDR1 GTSNPN and CDR2 SVGIG (reference sequence). V was trimmed by 3 bases and J by 8 bases, leaving 13 bases between them. CDR3 length: 12 amino acids. CDR3 loop: CAWRGNNREAFF. CDR3 nucleotide sequence: TGTGCCTGGAGGGGGAACAATCGAGAAGCTTTCTTT.

The chain joins TRBV10-3 to TRBJ2-3; D may be TRBD2 (7 bases). The CDR3 runs to 13 residues. Germline CDR1 ENHRY, CDR2 SYGVKD. Trimming left V 7 bases short and J 4 bases short, with 12 bases between. The CDR3, as DNA: TGTGCCATCACCCTAGGGGGGGCAGATACGCAGTATTTT. Its protein is CAITLGGADTQYF.

This chain links TRBV11-3 with TRBJ2-5, with D possibly TRBD1 on 5 matching bases. V was trimmed by 6 bases and J by 1 base, leaving 15 bases between them. In germline, CDR1 is SGHNT, CDR2 YENEEA. The CDR3 contains 15 residues. The CDR3 region has the DNA TGTGCCAGCAGTTCCTCGACAGAACCCCAAGAGACCCAGTACTTC. The encoded protein is CASSSSTEPQETQYF.

As regards this clone: This same CDR3 is encoded by further DNA sequences in the sample. The J gene is TRBJ2-3, the V gene TRBV5-1, with D tentatively TRBD1 or TRBD2 (5 bases each). V lost 0 bases, J lost 2 bases, and 10 bases lay in between. This CDR3 spans 15 amino acids. Germline V gene data show CDR1 as SGHRS and CDR2 as YFSETQ. CDR3: CASSLARDLTDTQYF. CDR3 bases: TGCGCCAGCAGCTTGGCCAGGGACCTCACAGATACGCAGTATTTT.

In DNA, the CDR3 is TGTGCCAGCAGTCTTGGGACAGGGTTCACTGGGGCCAACGTCCTGACTTTC. It encodes CASSLGTGFTGANVLTF. This chain links TRBV2 with TRBJ2-6, with 9 bases identical to TRBD1. CDR1 and CDR2 from the germline V gene are SNHLY and FYNNEI. With V trimmed by 5 bases and J by 2 bases, 7 bases remained unmatched. This CDR3 has 17 residues.

This clone came up once. This chain connects TRBV6-5 to TRBJ1-1; no clear D gene. The CDR3 spans 14 residues. V was cut by 0 bases and J by 1 base, with 6 bases left in between. From germline, CDR1 is MNHEY and CDR2 SVGAGI. The chain's CDR3 is CASSYSRANTEAFF. Here the CDR3 DNA reads TGTGCCAGCAGTTACTCTAGGGCGAACACTGAAGCTTTCTTT.

This chain uses TRBV5-1 with TRBJ2-1, with TRBD1 as a possible D gene (5 bases). V lost 1 base and J 0 bases, leaving 8 bases between the germline ends. Per the germline V gene, CDR1 is SGHRS and CDR2 is YFSETQ. The CDR3 runs 15 residues. CDR3 loop: CASSLSDSSYNEQFF. CDR3 DNA: TGCGCCAGCAGCTTGAGCGACAGCTCCTACAATGAGCAGTTCTTC.

Written as DNA, the CDR3 is TGTGCCAGCAACGATCTGGCGTACGAGCAGTACTTC. It translates to CASNDLAYEQYF. V usage is TRBV2 and J usage is TRBJ2-7; D unresolved. The CDR3 length is 12 residues. V was pared by 7 bases and J by 4 bases, with 11 bases between. Germline-derived CDR1 and CDR2 are SNHLY and FYNNEI.

This chain connects TRBV6-5 to TRBJ2-7; 11 nucleotides match TRBD1. The CDR3 consists of 14 residues. The ends lost 10 bases at V and 3 bases at J; junction bases unmatched: 8. Germline values: CDR1 MNHEY, CDR2 SVGAGI. The CDR3 loop is CATRKGTGGYEQYF. In DNA, the CDR3 is TGTGCCACCCGGAAAGGGACAGGGGGCTACGAGCAGTACTTC.

The chain employs TRBV10-3 and TRBJ1-5, with 9 bases that match TRBD1. The trim removed 3 bases at V and 3 bases at J, leaving 6 bases unmatched. Germline CDR1 is ENHRY and CDR2 is SYGVKD. The CDR3 length is 16 residues. In DNA, the CDR3 is TGTGCCATCAGTGACCCGAGGACAGGGGACAATCAGCCCCAGCATTTT. Encoded protein: CAISDPRTGDNQPQHF.